The clone carrying this TCR beta chain appeared once. This entry comes from a study of blood T cell repertoires in COVID-19. For the study at large: In each case, the material was cDNA or gDNA derived from T cells, B-cell-depleted T cells, or PBMCs.

Authors' data handling: Amplification from reference gene primers served as the basis for estimated nucleated cell counts. Data came from immunoSEQ multiplex PCR; TCRdb stores just in-frame clones and leaves some out. That table furnishes V, J and clone size, whereas the DNA furnished D and trimming. The profile shows roughly 350,000 clones, about 87% of them singletons. During active infection, Seattle patients enrolled and were then monitored through disease. The source material was peripheral blood. This sequence was found in a woman aged 30 to 39 with COVID-19, enrolled during active disease.

CDR3 residues: CASSSRTSGTNTDTQYF. For the CDR3, the DNA is TGTGCCAGCAGCTCCCGGACTAGCGGAACAAACACAGATACGCAGTATTTT. The chain employs TRBV7-9 and TRBJ2-3; TRBD2 matches 10 bases. Germline loops: CDR1 SEHNR, CDR2 FQNEAQ (reference sequence). V lost 4 bases to trimming and J lost 2 bases; unmatched junction nucleotides: 9. This CDR3 is 17 amino acids long.